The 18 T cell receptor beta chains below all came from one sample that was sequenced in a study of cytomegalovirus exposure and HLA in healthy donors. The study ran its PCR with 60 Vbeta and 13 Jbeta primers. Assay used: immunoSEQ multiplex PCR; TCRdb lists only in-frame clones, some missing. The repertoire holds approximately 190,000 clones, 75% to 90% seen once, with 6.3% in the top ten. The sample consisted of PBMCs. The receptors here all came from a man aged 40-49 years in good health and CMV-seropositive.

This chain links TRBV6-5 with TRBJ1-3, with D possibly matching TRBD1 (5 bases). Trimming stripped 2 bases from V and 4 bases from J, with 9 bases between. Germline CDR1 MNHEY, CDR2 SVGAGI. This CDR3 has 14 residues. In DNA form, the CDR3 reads TGTGCCAGCAGTTACGCGGGGCGAGGAAACACCATATATTTT. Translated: CASSYAGRGNTIYF.

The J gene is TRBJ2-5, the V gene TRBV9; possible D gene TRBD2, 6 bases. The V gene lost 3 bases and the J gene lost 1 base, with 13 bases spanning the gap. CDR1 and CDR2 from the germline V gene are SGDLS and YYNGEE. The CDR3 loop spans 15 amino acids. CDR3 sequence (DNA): TGTGCCAGCAGCGGCTCCGTGGGACTCCAAGAGACCCAGTACTTC. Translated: CASSGSVGLQETQYF.

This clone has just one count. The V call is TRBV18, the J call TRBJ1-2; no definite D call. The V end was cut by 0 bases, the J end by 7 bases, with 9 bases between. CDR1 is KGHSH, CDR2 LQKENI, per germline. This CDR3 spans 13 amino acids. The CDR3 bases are TGTGCCAGCTCACCACCGACGGGTGGTGGCTACACCTTC. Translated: CASSPPTGGGYTF.

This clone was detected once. The CDR3 spells CASSQGANGGELFF. The DNA of the CDR3 is TGCGCCAGCAGCCAAGGGGCCAATGGGGGGGAGCTGTTTTTT. V is TRBV4-3 and J is TRBJ2-2; no firm D call. Trimming stripped 1 base from V and 8 bases from J, with 11 bases between. Germline lookup yields CDR1 LGHNA and CDR2 YSLEER. This CDR3 has 14 residues.

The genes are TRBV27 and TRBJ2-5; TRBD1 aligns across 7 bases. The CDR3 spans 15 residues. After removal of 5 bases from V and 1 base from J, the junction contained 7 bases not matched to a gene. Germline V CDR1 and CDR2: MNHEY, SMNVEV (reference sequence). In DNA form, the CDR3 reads TGTGCCAGCAGTCAAGGGGACAGACTCCAAGAGACCCAGTACTTC. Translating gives CASSQGDRLQETQYF.

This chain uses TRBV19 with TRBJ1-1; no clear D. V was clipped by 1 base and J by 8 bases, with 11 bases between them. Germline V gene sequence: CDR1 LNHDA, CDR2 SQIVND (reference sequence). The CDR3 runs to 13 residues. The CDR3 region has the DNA TGTGCCAGTAGTATAGGAGTGGGCGGGGAAGCTTTCTTT. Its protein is CASSIGVGGEAFF.

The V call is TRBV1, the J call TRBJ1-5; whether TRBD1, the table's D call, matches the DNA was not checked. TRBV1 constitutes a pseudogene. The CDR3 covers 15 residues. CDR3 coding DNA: TGCACCAGCCGACAAGGACAGACTAGCAATCAGCCCCAGCATTTT. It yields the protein CTSRQGQTSNQPQHF.

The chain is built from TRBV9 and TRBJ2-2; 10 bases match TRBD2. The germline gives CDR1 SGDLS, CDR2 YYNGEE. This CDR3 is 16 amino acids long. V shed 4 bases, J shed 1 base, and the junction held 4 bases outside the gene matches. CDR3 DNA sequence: TGTGCCAGCAGCCTCCGGACTAGCGGGAACACCGGGGAGCTGTTTTTT. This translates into CASSLRTSGNTGELFF.

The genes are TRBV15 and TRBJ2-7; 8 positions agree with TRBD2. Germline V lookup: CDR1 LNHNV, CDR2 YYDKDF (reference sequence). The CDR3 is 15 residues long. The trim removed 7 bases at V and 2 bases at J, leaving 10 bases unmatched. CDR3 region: CATKIGREETYEQYF. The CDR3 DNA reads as TGTGCCACCAAAATCGGGAGGGAAGAAACCTACGAGCAGTACTTC.

The CDR3 loop reads CASSQAGSAGLWEQYF. CDR3 DNA: TGTGCCAGCAGCCAAGCTGGGTCAGCGGGGCTATGGGAGCAGTACTTC. The genes are TRBV14 and TRBJ2-5, with 7 bases aligning to TRBD2. Germline trimming cut 1 base from V and 11 bases from J; bases unmatched to any gene: 16. The CDR3 covers 16 residues. The V gene's germline CDR1 is SGHDN and CDR2 FVKESK.

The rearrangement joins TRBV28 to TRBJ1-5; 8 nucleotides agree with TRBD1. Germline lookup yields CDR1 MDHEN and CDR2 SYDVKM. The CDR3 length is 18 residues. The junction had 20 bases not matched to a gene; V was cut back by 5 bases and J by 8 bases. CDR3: CASSPPTGATSIKKPQHF. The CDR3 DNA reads TGTGCCAGCAGTCCCCCGACAGGGGCTACCTCAATCAAGAAGCCCCAGCATTTT.

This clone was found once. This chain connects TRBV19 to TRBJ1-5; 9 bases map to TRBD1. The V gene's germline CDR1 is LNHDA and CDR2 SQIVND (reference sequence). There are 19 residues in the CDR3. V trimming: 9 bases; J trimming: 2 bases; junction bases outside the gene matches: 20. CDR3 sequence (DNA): TGTGCCAGCATCGCCCGGGGGACAGGGATTGCTCTGGGCAATCAGCCCCAGCATTTT. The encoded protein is CASIARGTGIALGNQPQHF. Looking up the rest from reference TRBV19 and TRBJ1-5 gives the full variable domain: DGGITQSPKYLFRKEGQNVTLSCEQNLNHDAMYWYRQDPGQGLRLIYYSQIVNDFQKGDIAEGYSVSREKKESFPLTVTSAQKNPTAFYLCASIARGTGIALGNQPQHFGDGTRLSIL.

DNA for the CDR3: TGTGCCAGCAGTGACTCGAAACAGGGGATCCTCTACGAGCAGTACTTC. This sequence encodes CASSDSKQGILYEQYF. This sequence joins TRBV6-4 and TRBJ2-7, with 7 bases identical to TRBD1. Germline V lookup: CDR1 MRHNA, CDR2 SNTAGT. The CDR3 covers 16 residues. After removal of 0 bases from V and 3 bases from J, the junction contained 8 bases not matched to a gene.

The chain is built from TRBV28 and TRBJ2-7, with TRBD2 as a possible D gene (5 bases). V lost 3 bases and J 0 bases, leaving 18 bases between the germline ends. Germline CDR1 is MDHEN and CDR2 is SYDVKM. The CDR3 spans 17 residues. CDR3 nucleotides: TGTGCCAGCAGTTTCGGAGGCCGGGCTCTGAGCTCCTACGAGCAGTACTTC. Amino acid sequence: CASSFGGRALSSYEQYF.

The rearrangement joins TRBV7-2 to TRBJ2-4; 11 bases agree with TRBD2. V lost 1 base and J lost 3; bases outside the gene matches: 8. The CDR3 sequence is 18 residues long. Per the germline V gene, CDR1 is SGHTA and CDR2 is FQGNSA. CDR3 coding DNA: TGTGCCAGCAGCTTAGATTTAGCGGGGGGGCCTGTCAAAAACATTCAGTACTTC. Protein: CASSLDLAGGPVKNIQYF.

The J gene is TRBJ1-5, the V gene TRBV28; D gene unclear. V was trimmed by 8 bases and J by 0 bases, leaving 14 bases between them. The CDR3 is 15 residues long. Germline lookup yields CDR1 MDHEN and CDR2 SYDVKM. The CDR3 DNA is TGTGCCAGCGTATTAGCAGCGCCTAGCAATCAGCCCCAGCATTTT. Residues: CASVLAAPSNQPQHF.

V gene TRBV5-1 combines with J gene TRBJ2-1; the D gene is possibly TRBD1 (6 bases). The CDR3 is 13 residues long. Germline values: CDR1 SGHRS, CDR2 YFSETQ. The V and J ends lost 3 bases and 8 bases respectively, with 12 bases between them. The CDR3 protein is CASSSPGAYEQFF. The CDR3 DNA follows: TGCGCCAGCAGCTCTCCAGGGGCATATGAGCAGTTCTTC.

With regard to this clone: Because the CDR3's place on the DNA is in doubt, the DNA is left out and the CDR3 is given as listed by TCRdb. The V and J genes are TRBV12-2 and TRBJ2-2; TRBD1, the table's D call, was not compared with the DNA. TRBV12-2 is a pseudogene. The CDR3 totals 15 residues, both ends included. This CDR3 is CASRLWGCGTGELFF.